This section outlines one T cell receptor beta chain sequence together with its context. These data belong to a study of cytomegalovirus exposure and HLA in healthy donors. Generated by immunoSEQ multiplex PCR, the TCRdb table keeps only in-frame clones and is missing some. The sample includes roughly 120,000 clones, approximately 86% of them seen just once. V was pared by 6 bases and J by 1 base, with 2 bases of the junction left unmatched. The germline V gene encodes CDR1 MNHEY and CDR2 SMNVEV (reference sequence). The CDR3 is 13 residues long. Material: PBMCs. The genes are TRBV27 and TRBJ1-1; 7 bases fit TRBD1. The sequence came from a young man in good health and CMV-seropositive. The CDR3 DNA follows: TGTGCCAGCAGACAGGGGTCGAACACTGAAGCTTTCTTT. Protein: CASRQGSNTEAFF.